The clone carrying this T cell receptor beta chain has just a few counts. The data derive from a study of T-cell reconstitution after alpha-beta-depleted transplantation in children. As it was prepared, the TCRbeta library received unique molecular identifiers. TCRdb processed the PCR reads anew with MiXCR; each CDR3 protein has one entry. The table has 150,000 to 200,000 distinct CDR3 sequences, about 6.3% seen once. CDR3 length equals 13 residues. Looked up from germline, CDR1 is KGHDR and CDR2 is SFDVKD. The ends were cut back, 4 bases at V and 2 bases at J, with 8 bases in the middle. The origin of this receptor is a human donor who donated a stem cell graft to a child with Wiskott-Aldrich syndrome. V is TRBV24-1 and J is TRBJ2-7; either TRBD1 or TRBD2 may supply D (5 bases each). The source material was PBMCs from the stem cell graft donor, sampled from the stem cell graft. Here the CDR3 reads CATSEEGTYEQYF. Written as DNA, the CDR3 is TGTGCCACCAGTGAAGAGGGGACCTACGAGCAGTACTTC.